This TCR beta chain is from a study of blood T cells in healthy people across ages. Study-wide results and caveats: Naive and antigen-experienced cells were not separated, limiting conclusive comparison.

V shed 4 bases, J shed 4 bases, and the junction held 8 bases outside the gene matches. Germline-derived CDR1 and CDR2 are SGHRS and YFSETQ. This CDR3 is 15 amino acids long. Donor samples were obtained from healthy Caucasian individuals from Russia, aged about 6 to 100. The draw of peripheral blood yielded roughly 10 milliliters from each donor. It was with a sample-barcoded 5' primer and a J-beta primer mix that a second PCR of roughly 7 to 11 cycles was run. Using its own MiXCR run on the 5' RACE reads, TCRdb lists one record per CDR3 protein. The data show roughly 1,700,000 distinct CDR3 sequences, roughly 27% seen once. This clonotype occurred once. The antigen is undetermined.

V and J are TRBV5-1 and TRBJ1-5; 7 bases match TRBD1. This sequence originates from a woman in her twenties or thirties in good health. The material sequenced was blood. The CDR3 loop is CASSLKRQGNQPQHF. DNA for the CDR3: TGCGCCAGCAGCCTTAAGCGACAGGGTAATCAGCCCCAGCATTTT.